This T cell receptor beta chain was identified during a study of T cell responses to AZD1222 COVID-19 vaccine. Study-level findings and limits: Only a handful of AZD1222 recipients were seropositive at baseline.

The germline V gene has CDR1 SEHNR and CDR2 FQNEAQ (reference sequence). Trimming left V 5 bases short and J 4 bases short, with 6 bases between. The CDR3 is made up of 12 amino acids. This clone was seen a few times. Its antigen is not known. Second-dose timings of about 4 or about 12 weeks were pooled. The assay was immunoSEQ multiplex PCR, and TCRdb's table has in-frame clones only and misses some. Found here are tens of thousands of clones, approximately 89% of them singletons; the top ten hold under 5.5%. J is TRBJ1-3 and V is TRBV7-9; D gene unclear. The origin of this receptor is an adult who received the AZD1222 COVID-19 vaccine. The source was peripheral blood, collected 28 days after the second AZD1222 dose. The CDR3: CASSPIGNTIYF. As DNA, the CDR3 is TGTGCCAGCAGCCCCATCGGAAACACCATATATTTT.